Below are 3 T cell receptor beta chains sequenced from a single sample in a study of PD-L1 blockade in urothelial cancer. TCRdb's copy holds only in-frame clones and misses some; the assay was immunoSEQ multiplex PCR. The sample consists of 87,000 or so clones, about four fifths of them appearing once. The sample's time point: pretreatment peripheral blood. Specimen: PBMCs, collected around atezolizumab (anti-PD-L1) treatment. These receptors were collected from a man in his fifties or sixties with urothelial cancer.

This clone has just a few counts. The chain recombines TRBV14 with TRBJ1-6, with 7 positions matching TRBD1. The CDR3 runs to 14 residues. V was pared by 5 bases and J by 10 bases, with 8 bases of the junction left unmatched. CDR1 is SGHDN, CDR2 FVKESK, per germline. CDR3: CASSARQGGSPLHF. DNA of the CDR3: TGTGCCAGCAGCGCAAGACAGGGCGGATCACCCCTCCACTTT.

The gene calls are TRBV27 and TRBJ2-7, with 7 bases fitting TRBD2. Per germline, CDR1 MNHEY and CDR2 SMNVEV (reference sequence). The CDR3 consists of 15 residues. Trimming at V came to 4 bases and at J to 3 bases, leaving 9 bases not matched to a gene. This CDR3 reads CASSSPTSYRYEQYF. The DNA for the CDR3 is TGTGCCAGCAGTTCCCCGACTAGCTACCGCTACGAGCAGTACTTC.

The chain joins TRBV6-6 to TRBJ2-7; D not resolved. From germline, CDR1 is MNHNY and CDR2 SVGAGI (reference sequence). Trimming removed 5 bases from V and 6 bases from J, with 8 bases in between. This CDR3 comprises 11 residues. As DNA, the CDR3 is TGTGCCAGCAGTCGGGTGGGCGAGCAGTACTTC. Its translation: CASSRVGEQYF.